This T cell receptor (beta chain) comes out of a study of shared T cell receptors in the human thymus. The protocol was immunoSEQ multiplex PCR, while the TCRdb copy is restricted to in-frame clones and leaves out a portion. This table has some 760,000 clones, 70% to 90% appearing once. Germline CDR1 and CDR2: SGDLS and YYNGEE. This CDR3 is built from 13 residues. The ends lost 3 bases at V and 6 bases at J; junction bases unmatched: 5. These sequences were also reported in another study, on human thymus T cells. That paper states: Each of the donors was a healthy Finnish infant who was undergoing open corrective cardiac surgery for congenital heart defects. Thymic tissue was derived from resections collected during corrective heart surgery. Gene usage (both V and J) appeared biased in thymic and blood repertoires. Thymic repertoires overlap heavily among unrelated individuals, related research has reported.

This clonotype was obtained from a girl under three years old with a congenital heart defect. What was sequenced was thymocytes. The chain employs TRBV9 and TRBJ1-1, with 7 bases that match TRBD1. DNA of the CDR3: TGTGCCAGCAGCGACGACAGGGCATCTGAAGCTTTCTTT. It is translated as CASSDDRASEAFF.